Listed below are T cell receptor beta chains from one sample, sequenced in a study of regulatory T cells in long-lasting Graves disease. TCRdb processed the multiplex PCR reads anew with MiXCR; each CDR3 protein has one entry. Among 400,000 to 500,000 distinct CDR3 sequences listed, 16% were seen once. This sample also appeared in a second study, on T cells in Graves' hyperthyroidism and ophthalmopathy.

The source was peripheral blood mononuclear cells (PBMCs), collected at new diagnosis, from a patient treated with antithyroid drugs. The source is a young woman with Graves disease. The CDR3 runs from the conserved cysteine through the conserved F or W. A D gene is named only where the DNA matches it firmly. Clone size is shown for a subset of rows, as once, few, many or a class of expanded clone.

clone_size d_call j_call v_call cdr3_aa cdr3_nt
- - TRBJ2-3 TRBV6-1 CASTFRGRGTDTQYF TGTGCCAGCACCTTCCGGGGAAGGGGCACAGATACGCAGTATTTT
many TRBD1 TRBJ2-7 TRBV20-1 CSASSDRGYEQYF TGCAGTGCTAGTTCCGACAGGGGGTACGAGCAGTACTTC
many - TRBJ2-1 TRBV5-1 CASSLDKEQFF TGCGCCAGCAGCTTGGATAAGGAGCAGTTCTTC
many - TRBJ2-3 TRBV2 CASSEGEGDTQYF TGTGCCAGCAGTGAAGGTGAGGGTGATACGCAGTATTTT
once - TRBJ1-2 TRBV3-1 CASSRVGVPLYGHTF TGTGCCAGCAGCCGGGTGGGGGTACCTCTTTATGGCCACACCTTC
- TRBD2 TRBJ2-7 TRBV7-2 CASSPQLAGGPGEQYF TGTGCCAGCAGCCCCCAACTAGCGGGAGGGCCGGGGGAGCAGTACTTC
many TRBD1 TRBJ2-1 TRBV7-3 CASGRDSSYNEQFF TGTGCCAGTGGCCGGGACAGCTCCTACAATGAGCAGTTCTTC
many TRBD2 TRBJ2-5 TRBV2 CARTSGRGETQYF TGTGCCAGGACTAGCGGGAGGGGGGAGACCCAGTACTTC
- TRBD2 TRBJ2-3 TRBV6-9 CASSESSGRSDTQYF TGCGCCAGCAGTGAGTCATCCGGGAGGAGCGATACGCAGTATTTT
few - TRBJ2-7 TRBV6-1 CASRKGLYEQYF TGTGCCAGCAGGAAAGGGCTTTACGAGCAGTACTTC
- - TRBJ2-3 TRBV19 CASSPGVLSSTDTQYF TGTGCCAGTAGCCCGGGAGTCCTCTCTAGCACAGATACGCAGTATTTT
many - TRBJ1-1 TRBV29-1 CSVATVRGYTEEAFF TGCAGCGTTGCCACAGTACGCGGCTACACTGAAGAAGCTTTCTTT
- - TRBJ2-5 TRBV5-1 CASSLDDTRVGTQYF TGCGCCAGCAGCTTGGATGACACCCGTGTAGGGACCCAGTACTTC
many - TRBJ2-5 TRBV5-4 CASSRPSEGETQYF TGTGCCAGCAGCCGACCAAGTGAGGGGGAGACCCAGTACTTC
- - TRBJ2-3 TRBV20-1 CSAQEADTQYF TGCAGTGCGCAGGAGGCGGATACGCAGTATTTT
few - TRBJ1-5 TRBV28 CATSGEINQPQHF TGTGCCACCTCGGGCGAGATCAATCAGCCCCAGCATTTT
many - TRBJ2-7 TRBV30 CALTQIYEQYF TGTGCTTTGACCCAGATCTACGAGCAGTACTTC
- - TRBJ2-7 TRBV25-1 CASSESLPGHNTYEQYF TGTGCCAGCAGTGAATCCCTACCGGGACATAATACCTACGAGCAGTACTTC
- TRBD2 TRBJ2-1 TRBV4-1 CASSQVLSYSGGEDNEQFF TGCGCCAGCAGCCAAGTCTTGTCGTATAGCGGGGGGGAGGACAATGAGCAGTTCTTC
many - TRBJ2-1 TRBV20-1 CSARDKVTEQFF TGCAGTGCTAGAGATAAGGTGACTGAGCAGTTCTTC
few - TRBJ2-3 TRBV20-1 CSASWSSTDTQYF TGCAGTGCTAGCTGGAGCAGCACAGATACGCAGTATTTT
many - TRBJ1-2 TRBV4-2 CASSQDRRARRGYTF TGTGCCAGCAGCCAAGATCGCAGGGCTCGGCGTGGCTACACCTTC
many - TRBJ2-7 TRBV27 CASSWVGSPYEQYF TGTGCCAGCAGTTGGGTGGGTTCCCCCTACGAGCAGTACTTC
- - TRBJ2-1 TRBV7-9 CASSQGPYGPNYNEQFF TGTGCCAGCAGCCAAGGACCCTACGGGCCGAACTACAATGAGCAGTTCTTC